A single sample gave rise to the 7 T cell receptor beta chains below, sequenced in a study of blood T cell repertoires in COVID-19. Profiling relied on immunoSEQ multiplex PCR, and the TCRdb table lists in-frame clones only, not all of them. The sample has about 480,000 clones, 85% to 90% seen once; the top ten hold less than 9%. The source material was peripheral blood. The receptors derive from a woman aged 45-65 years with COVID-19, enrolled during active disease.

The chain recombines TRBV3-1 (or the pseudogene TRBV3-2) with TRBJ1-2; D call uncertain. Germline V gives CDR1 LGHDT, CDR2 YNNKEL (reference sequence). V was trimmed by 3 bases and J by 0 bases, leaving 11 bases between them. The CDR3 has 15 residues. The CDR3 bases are TGTGCCAGCAGCCAGCGTCATGGTACTAACTATGGCTACACCTTC. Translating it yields CASSQRHGTNYGYTF.

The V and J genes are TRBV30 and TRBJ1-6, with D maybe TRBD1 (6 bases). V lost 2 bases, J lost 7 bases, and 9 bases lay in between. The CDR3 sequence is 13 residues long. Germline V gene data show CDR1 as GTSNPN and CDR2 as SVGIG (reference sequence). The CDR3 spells CAWSPRGNSPLHF. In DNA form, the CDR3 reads TGTGCCTGGAGTCCCAGGGGCAATTCACCCCTCCACTTT.

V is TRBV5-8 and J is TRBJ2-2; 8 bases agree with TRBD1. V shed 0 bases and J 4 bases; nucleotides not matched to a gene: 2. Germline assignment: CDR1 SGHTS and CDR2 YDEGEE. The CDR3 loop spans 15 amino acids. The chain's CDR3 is CASSLGQGSTGELFF. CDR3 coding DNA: TGTGCCAGCAGCTTGGGACAGGGGAGCACCGGGGAGCTGTTTTTT.

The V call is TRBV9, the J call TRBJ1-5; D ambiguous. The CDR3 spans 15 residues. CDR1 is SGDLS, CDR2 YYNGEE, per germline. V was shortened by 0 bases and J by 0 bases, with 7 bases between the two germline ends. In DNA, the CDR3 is TGTGCCAGCAGCGTAGGAGGGAATAGCAATCAGCCCCAGCATTTT. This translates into CASSVGGNSNQPQHF.

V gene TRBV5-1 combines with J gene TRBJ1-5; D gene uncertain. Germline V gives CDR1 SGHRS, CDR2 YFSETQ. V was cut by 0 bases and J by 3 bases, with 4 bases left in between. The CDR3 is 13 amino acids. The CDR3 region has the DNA TGCGCCAGCAGCTTGGGGCCCAATCAGCCCCAGCATTTT. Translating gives CASSLGPNQPQHF.

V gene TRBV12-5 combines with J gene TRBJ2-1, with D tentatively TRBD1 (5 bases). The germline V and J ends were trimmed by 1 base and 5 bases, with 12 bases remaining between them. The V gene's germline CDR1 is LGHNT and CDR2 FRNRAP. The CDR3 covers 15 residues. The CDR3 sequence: CASGLGRGWNNEQFF. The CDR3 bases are TGTGCTAGTGGTTTGGGAAGGGGATGGAACAATGAGCAGTTCTTC.

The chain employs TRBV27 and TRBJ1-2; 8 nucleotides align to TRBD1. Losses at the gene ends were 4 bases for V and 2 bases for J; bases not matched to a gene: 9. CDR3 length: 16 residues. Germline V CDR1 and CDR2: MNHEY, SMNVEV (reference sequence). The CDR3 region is CASSSGQGPSNYGYTF. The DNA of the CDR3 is TGTGCCAGCAGTTCAGGACAGGGACCTAGCAACTATGGCTACACCTTC.